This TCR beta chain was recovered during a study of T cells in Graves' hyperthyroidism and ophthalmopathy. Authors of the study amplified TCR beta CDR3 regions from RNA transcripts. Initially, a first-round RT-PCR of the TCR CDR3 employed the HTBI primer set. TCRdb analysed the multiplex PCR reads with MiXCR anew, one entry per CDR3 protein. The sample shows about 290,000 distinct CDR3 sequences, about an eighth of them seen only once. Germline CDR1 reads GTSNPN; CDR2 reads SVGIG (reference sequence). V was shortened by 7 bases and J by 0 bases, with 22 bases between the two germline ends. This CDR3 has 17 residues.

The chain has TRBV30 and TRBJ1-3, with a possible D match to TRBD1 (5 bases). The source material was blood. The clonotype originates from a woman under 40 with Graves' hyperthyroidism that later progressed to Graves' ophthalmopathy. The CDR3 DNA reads TGTGCCTCCTGGGACGGCGGGATCCACTCCTCTGGAAACACCATATATTTT. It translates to CASWDGGIHSSGNTIYF.